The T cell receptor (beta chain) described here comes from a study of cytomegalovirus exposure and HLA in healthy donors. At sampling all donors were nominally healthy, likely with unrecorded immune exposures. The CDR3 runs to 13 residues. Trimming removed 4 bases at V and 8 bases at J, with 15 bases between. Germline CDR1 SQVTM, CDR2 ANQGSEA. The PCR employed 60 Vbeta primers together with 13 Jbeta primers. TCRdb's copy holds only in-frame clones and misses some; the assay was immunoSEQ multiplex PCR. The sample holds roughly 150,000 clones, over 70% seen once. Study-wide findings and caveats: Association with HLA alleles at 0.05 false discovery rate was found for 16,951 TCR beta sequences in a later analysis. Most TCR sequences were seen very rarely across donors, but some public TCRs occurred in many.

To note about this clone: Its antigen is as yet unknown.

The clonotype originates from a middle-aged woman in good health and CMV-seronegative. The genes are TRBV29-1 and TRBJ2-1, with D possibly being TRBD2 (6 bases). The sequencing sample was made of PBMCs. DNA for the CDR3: TGCAGCGTTGCGGGTGGGAGGCGGTATGAGCAGTTCTTC. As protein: CSVAGGRRYEQFF.